This TCR beta chain derives from a study of STAT5B mutations in CD4+ large granular lymphocyte leukemia. The CDR3 is 14 residues long. Germline V gene lookup returns CDR1 SGHRS and CDR2 YFSETQ. Trimming removed 3 bases from V and 4 bases from J, with 10 bases in between. The method was immunoSEQ multiplex PCR; TCRdb's version includes in-frame clones alone and lacks a portion of them. Among just over 40,000 clones listed, 81% were seen once. This TCR was recovered from a human donor in good health. The chain employs TRBV5-1 and TRBJ2-2; D call uncertain. Sequencing input: CD4+ T cells from blood buffy coats. The CDR3 sequence is CASSSIGGTGELFF. The CDR3 bases are TGCGCCAGCAGCTCAATAGGCGGCACCGGGGAGCTGTTTTTT.